One and the same sample provided the 18 T cell receptor beta chains below, sequenced in a study of STAT5B mutations in CD4+ large granular lymphocyte leukemia. The table came from immunoSEQ multiplex PCR; TCRdb's copy has only in-frame clones and leaves some out. The sample comprises several thousand clones, about three quarters of which are singletons, and 55% to 65% rests with the top ten. The sequenced sample consisted of PBMCs. These receptors all come from a man at least 80 years old with CD4+ T-cell large granular lymphocyte leukemia.

The chain combines TRBV7-9 with TRBJ1-4; TRBD1 matches at 8 bases. Germline trimming cut 5 bases from V and 3 bases from J; bases unmatched to any gene: 5. In germline, CDR1 is SEHNR, CDR2 FQNEAQ (reference sequence). There are 15 residues in the CDR3. This chain's CDR3 is CASSPQGAANEKLFF. In DNA, the CDR3 is TGTGCCAGCAGCCCCCAGGGGGCTGCTAATGAAAAACTGTTTTTT. Supplemented by reference TRBV7-9 and TRBJ1-4, the full variable domain reads DTGVSQNPRHKITKRGQNVTFRCDPISEHNRLYWYRQTLGQGPEFLTYFQNEAQLEKSRLLSDRFSAERPKGSFSTLEIQRTEQGDSAMYLCASSPQGAANEKLFFGSGTQLSVL.

V usage is TRBV7-9 and J usage is TRBJ2-7; 8 bases agree with TRBD1. Germline V gene data show CDR1 as SEHNR and CDR2 as FQNEAQ (reference sequence). This CDR3 is 14 amino acids long. Germline trimming cut 5 bases from V and 5 bases from J; bases unmatched to any gene: 8. DNA for the CDR3: TGTGCCAGCAGCCTGCCGGGACAGGAGGACGAGCAGTACTTC. This sequence encodes CASSLPGQEDEQYF.

The rearrangement links TRBV19 to TRBJ1-5; D remains ambiguous. There are 15 residues in the CDR3. CDR1 LNHDA and CDR2 SQIVND come from the germline V gene (reference sequence). V was clipped by 11 bases and J by 0 bases, with 17 bases between them. CDR3 bases: TGTGCCTCCAGCCCTTGGGGATATAGCAATCAGCCCCAGCATTTT. It specifies CASSPWGYSNQPQHF.

The chain has TRBV2 and TRBJ1-2; D not resolved. Trimming removed 2 bases at V and 2 bases at J, with 9 bases between. The CDR3 length is 14 residues. Germline CDR1 SNHLY, CDR2 FYNNEI. The CDR3 here is CASSETPRNYGYTF. Here the CDR3 DNA reads TGTGCCAGCAGTGAAACCCCAAGGAACTATGGCTACACCTTC.

V gene TRBV28 combines with J gene TRBJ1-2, with D uncertain. Trimming cost V 1 base and J 2 bases, with 11 bases left between them. This CDR3 is built from 15 residues. From germline, CDR1 is MDHEN and CDR2 SYDVKM. DNA of the CDR3: TGTGCCAGCAGTTTATTAGGCCAGGAGAACTATGGCTACACCTTC. The encoded protein is CASSLLGQENYGYTF.

The table lists this clone with a few counts. The chain links TRBV6-1 to TRBJ1-1; D may be TRBD1 (6 bases). V lost 5 bases and J 0 bases, leaving 7 bases between the germline ends. This CDR3 spans 13 amino acids. Germline V gene data show CDR1 as MNHNS and CDR2 as SASEGT. The CDR3 here is CASSWTVNTEAFF. CDR3 DNA sequence: TGTGCCAGCAGTTGGACAGTGAACACTGAAGCTTTCTTT.

V usage is TRBV9 and J usage is TRBJ2-3, with unresolved D. Trimming left V 0 bases short and J 3 bases short, with 11 bases between. Germline values: CDR1 SGDLS, CDR2 YYNGEE. The CDR3 totals 15 residues. CDR3 amino acids: CASSVEPAETDTQYF. The CDR3 DNA sequence: TGTGCCAGCAGCGTAGAACCCGCGGAAACAGATACGCAGTATTTT.

This sequence joins TRBV6-1 and TRBJ1-5, with 8 bases identical to TRBD1. Germline loops: CDR1 MNHNS, CDR2 SASEGT. The CDR3 is made up of 14 amino acids. The V gene end was trimmed by 7 bases and the J gene end by 3 bases; junction bases not matched to a gene: 5. CDR3 sequence reads: CASNPGGLNQPQHF. The CDR3 DNA sequence: TGTGCCAGCAATCCAGGGGGCCTCAATCAGCCCCAGCATTTT.

The chain links TRBV5-1 to TRBJ2-1; the D is unclear. Germline assignment: CDR1 SGHRS and CDR2 YFSETQ. Trimming pared 4 bases from V and 0 bases from J, leaving 14 bases between. This CDR3 contains 16 residues. CDR3 loop: CASSPWVVSSYNEQFF. As DNA, the CDR3 is TGCGCCAGCAGCCCCTGGGTCGTAAGCTCCTACAATGAGCAGTTCTTC.

The rearrangement uses TRBV12-2 and TRBJ1-1. TRBV12-2 is an annotated pseudogene. The CDR3 has 15 residues. CDR3 DNA: TGTGCAAGTCGCTTCCCCCTTAGGGAGGGAACTGAAGCTTTCTTT. It is translated as CASRFPLREGTEAFF.

The rearrangement links TRBV14 to TRBJ2-1, with 9 bases identical to TRBD2. CDR1 and CDR2 from the germline V gene are SGHDN and FVKESK. V trimming: 0 bases; J trimming: 8 bases; junction bases outside the gene matches: 5. This CDR3 is 15 amino acids long. The DNA of the CDR3 is TGTGCCAGCAGCCAAGATGGGGGACTAGCCCATGAGCAGTTCTTC. Translating it yields CASSQDGGLAHEQFF.

The chain employs TRBV5-8 and TRBJ2-6; D possibly matches TRBD1 or TRBD2 (5 bases each). The CDR3 totals 20 residues. Trimming removed 3 bases from V and 2 bases from J, with 24 bases in between. From germline, CDR1 is SGHTS and CDR2 YDEGEE. The CDR3, as DNA: TGTGCCAGCAGCTCTTGGGGCGGAGGAGGTCTACCCCCTGGGGCCAACGTCCTGACTTTC. As protein: CASSSWGGGGLPPGANVLTF.

The V gene is TRBV27, the J gene TRBJ1-2; D gene uncertain. The V gene lost 5 bases and the J gene lost 2 bases, with 15 bases spanning the gap. Germline lookup yields CDR1 MNHEY and CDR2 SMNVEV (reference sequence). The CDR3 totals 15 residues. CDR3 in amino acids: CASSPAGRLNYGYTF. The CDR3 DNA reads TGTGCCAGCAGTCCCGCGGGGAGATTGAACTATGGCTACACCTTC.

The J gene is TRBJ2-7, the V gene TRBV7-2; 7 positions agree with TRBD2. Germline V gene data show CDR1 as SGHTA and CDR2 as FQGNSA. CDR3 length equals 16 residues. V lost 1 base, J lost 3 bases, and 9 bases stayed unmatched. The CDR3 reads CASSLVASGGNYEQYF. CDR3 nucleotides: TGTGCCAGCAGCTTAGTGGCTAGCGGAGGGAACTACGAGCAGTACTTC.

V gene TRBV9 combines with J gene TRBJ1-2; a weak D match, TRBD1 (6 bases). The CDR3 sequence is 11 residues long. Per the germline V gene, CDR1 is SGDLS and CDR2 is YYNGEE. Trimming shortened V by 7 bases and J by 5 bases, and 9 bases separated the two germline ends. CDR3 sequence reads: CASLGGYGYTF. The CDR3 nucleotides read TGTGCCAGCTTAGGGGGTTATGGCTACACCTTC.

This chain joins TRBV4-1 and TRBJ2-4; D gene unclear. This CDR3 has 14 residues. V was trimmed by 0 bases and J by 8 bases, leaving 11 bases between them. Germline V gene data show CDR1 as MGHRA and CDR2 as YSYEKL. The CDR3 loop reads CASSQEGVTDIQYF. The CDR3, as DNA: TGCGCCAGCAGCCAAGAAGGCGTGACGGACATTCAGTACTTC.

V and J are TRBV10-2 and TRBJ2-2; no definite D call. Germline lookup yields CDR1 WSHSY and CDR2 SAAADI. V was trimmed by 0 bases and J by 6 bases, leaving 2 bases between them. The CDR3 is 12 amino acids. Here the CDR3 reads CASSESPGELFF. The CDR3 DNA reads TGCGCCAGCAGTGAGTCCCCCGGGGAGCTGTTTTTT.

This clone came up once. The chain couples TRBV10-3 to TRBJ1-2; D uncertain. Trimming removed 0 bases from V and 0 bases from J, with 5 bases in between. The CDR3 has 14 residues. CDR1 and CDR2 from the germline V gene are ENHRY and SYGVKD. The CDR3 DNA reads TGTGCCATCAGTGAGTCTGGTCCTAACTATGGCTACACCTTC. Translation: CAISESGPNYGYTF.